A selection of T cell receptor beta chains follows, all from one sample in a study of blood T cell repertoires in COVID-19. The data were produced by immunoSEQ multiplex PCR, yet TCRdb's version contains in-frame clones alone and is incomplete. The top ten clones hold 2.5% to 3% of a sample with about 280,000 clones, around 84% of them seen once. Material: PBMCs or T cells enriched from blood (not recorded which). The receptors come from a woman between 50 and 59 years old who had recovered from COVID-19. Both conserved end residues are part of each CDR3. D genes are given only for firm matches. The size field is filled for only some rows; it gives once, few, many or a size class.

clone size,D gene,V gene,J gene,CDR3 protein,CDR3 DNA
few,TRBD1,TRBV7-2,TRBJ1-3,CASSLRTGTTIYF,TGTGCCAGCAGCCTCCGGACAGGGACCACCATATATTTT
.,.,TRBV2,TRBJ2-1,CASSVGRGSSYNEQFF,TGTGCCAGCAGTGTAGGGCGGGGAAGCTCCTACAATGAGCAGTTCTTC
.,TRBD1,TRBV30,TRBJ2-4,CAWTRDRLAKNIQYF,TGTGCCTGGACCCGGGACAGACTAGCCAAAAACATTCAGTACTTC
.,.,TRBV7-2,TRBJ2-1,CASSRQSGIYNEQFF,TGTGCCAGCAGCCGGCAGTCAGGTATCTACAATGAGCAGTTCTTC
.,TRBD1,TRBV29-1,TRBJ1-6,CSVRQGVNSPLHF,TGCAGCGTACGGCAGGGGGTTAATTCACCCCTCCACTTT
.,TRBD1,TRBV7-2,TRBJ1-2,CASSSGTGLYGYTF,TGTGCCAGCAGCTCCGGGACAGGTCTTTATGGCTACACCTTC
.,.,TRBV2,TRBJ1-2,CASTGEFGYTF,TGTGCCAGCACCGGGGAGTTTGGCTACACCTTC
.,TRBD1,TRBV2,TRBJ1-2,CASSKGSGGSYGYTF,TGTGCCAGCAGCAAAGGCTCAGGGGGGAGCTATGGCTACACCTTC
.,TRBD1,TRBV7-2,TRBJ1-2,CASSLAAGGPYGYTF,TGTGCCAGCAGCTTAGCGGCAGGGGGCCCATATGGCTACACCTTC
once,TRBD2,TRBV4-1,TRBJ2-7,CASSQATDLGGEQYF,TGCGCCAGCAGCCAAGCAACCGACCTGGGGGGGGAGCAGTACTTC
.,TRBD2,TRBV19,TRBJ2-7,CASSMAGTSGYEQYF,TGTGCCAGTAGTATGGCCGGGACTAGCGGGTACGAGCAGTACTTC
.,.,TRBV5-8,TRBJ1-2,CASSLGRGLNYGYTF,TGTGCCAGCAGCTTGGGTAGGGGTTTGAACTATGGCTACACCTTC
.,TRBD2,TRBV3-1/TRBV3-2,TRBJ2-5,CASSQGLRGSETQYF,TGTGCCAGCAGCCAAGGGTTGCGGGGGTCGGAGACCCAGTACTTC
.,TRBD1,TRBV6-5,TRBJ2-7,CASSYQGDSTYEQYF,TGTGCCAGCAGTTACCAAGGGGACAGCACCTACGAGCAGTACTTC
.,TRBD2,TRBV19,TRBJ2-3,CASSMGLAGGRTDTQYF,TGTGCCAGTAGTATGGGACTAGCGGGAGGACGCACAGATACGCAGTATTTT
.,TRBD2,TRBV11-2,TRBJ2-5,CASSLMGTSGSETQYF,TGTGCCAGCAGCTTAATGGGGACTAGCGGGAGTGAGACCCAGTACTTC
once,TRBD2,TRBV2,TRBJ2-1,CASSDRSGGLTRSYNEQFF,TGTGCCAGCAGTGATCGTAGCGGGGGGCTTACCCGCTCCTACAATGAGCAGTTCTTC
.,.,TRBV5-6,TRBJ1-5,CASSLSGSPYSNQPQHF,TGTGCCAGCAGCTTAAGCGGATCGCCCTATAGCAATCAGCCCCAGCATTTT
.,.,TRBV20-1,TRBJ1-6,CSASRPGNSPLHF,TGCAGTGCTAGTCGGCCAGGCAATTCACCCCTCCACTTT
once,.,TRBV4-1,TRBJ2-7,CASSLFAGRYEQYF,TGCGCCAGCAGCCTTTTTGCGGGGCGGTACGAGCAGTACTTC
.,.,TRBV18,TRBJ1-1,CASSRTTGNTEAFF,TGTGCCAGCTCACGAACTACAGGGAACACTGAAGCTTTCTTT
.,.,TRBV7-2,TRBJ1-4,CASSFDRTVEKLFF,TGTGCCAGCAGCTTTGACAGGACGGTTGAAAAACTGTTTTTT
.,.,TRBV2,TRBJ1-1,CASRASPSNTEAFF,TGTGCCAGCAGGGCCTCTCCCTCTAACACTGAAGCTTTCTTT
.,.,TRBV19,TRBJ1-6,CATRQDSPLHF,TGTGCCACCAGACAAGATTCACCCCTCCACTTT
few,TRBD1,TRBV12-3/TRBV12-4,TRBJ2-7,CASRGQAPYEQYF,TGTGCCAGCAGGGGACAGGCCCCCTACGAGCAGTACTTC
few,TRBD1,TRBV30,TRBJ2-7,CAYPPGQGSQSSYEQYF,TGTGCCTACCCACCGGGACAGGGGTCACAAAGCTCCTACGAGCAGTACTTC
.,.,TRBV2,TRBJ1-5,CASSVLINQPQHF,TGTGCCAGCAGTGTGCTAATCAATCAGCCCCAGCATTTT
.,TRBD2,TRBV5-8,TRBJ2-7,CASSNSGRVYEQYF,TGTGCCAGCAGCAATAGCGGGAGGGTCTACGAGCAGTACTTC
.,.,TRBV7-2,TRBJ1-2,CASSSPSSTGRYGYTF,TGTGCCAGCAGCTCCCCGAGTAGCACTGGGAGGTATGGCTACACCTTC
.,.,TRBV9,TRBJ2-7,CASSVGRSSSYEQYF,TGTGCCAGCAGCGTAGGGCGGTCTAGCTCCTACGAGCAGTACTTC
.,TRBD1,TRBV5-5,TRBJ1-5,CASSLEGTGEQPQHF,TGTGCCAGCAGCTTGGAGGGGACAGGGGAACAGCCCCAGCATTTT
.,TRBD1,TRBV5-5,TRBJ1-5,CASSFRDSANSNQPQHF,TGTGCCAGCAGCTTCCGGGACAGCGCCAACAGCAATCAGCCCCAGCATTTT
.,TRBD1,TRBV4-3,TRBJ2-7,CASSQDFGRTGTYEQYF,TGCGCCAGCAGCCAAGATTTTGGGAGGACAGGGACCTACGAGCAGTACTTC
.,TRBD1,TRBV7-9,TRBJ1-4,CASRQGREEKLFF,TGTGCCAGCCGACAGGGAAGAGAAGAAAAACTGTTTTTT
.,.,TRBV7-9,TRBJ1-1,CASSLERGFSTEAFF,TGTGCCAGCAGCTTAGAAAGGGGATTCAGCACTGAAGCTTTCTTT
.,.,TRBV6-4,TRBJ1-6,CASSETAANNSPLHF,TGTGCCAGCAGTGAGACAGCCGCTAATAATTCACCCCTCCACTTT
.,TRBD1,TRBV6-5,TRBJ1-2,CASSHRGQGGYTF,TGTGCCAGCAGCCACAGGGGGCAGGGGGGCTACACCTTC